This record covers a single T cell receptor (beta chain). The entry originates in a study of blood T cell repertoires in COVID-19. Study context: Both acute and convalescent COVID-19 samples were obtained from the United States, Italy and Spain. The analysed material was cDNA or gDNA that came from T cells, B-cell-depleted T cells, or PBMCs.

Source study methods: Quantification of nucleated cells was approximated via reference gene primer amplification. Produced via immunoSEQ multiplex PCR; TCRdb's table is partial and in-frame only. That table supplies the V and J calls and clone size; D and trimming were determined from the DNA. This table has fewer than 90,000 clones, about nine tenths appearing once. Trimming cost V 7 bases and J 4 bases, with 22 bases left between them. This CDR3 region has 16 residues. The germline V gene encodes CDR1 LGHDT and CDR2 YNNKEL (reference sequence). This TCR came from a male donor with acute or convalescent COVID-19. Sequenced sample: peripheral blood. The chain uses TRBV3-1 (or the pseudogene TRBV3-2) and TRBJ2-5, with no clear D. The CDR3 loop reads CASNPSRQPRRETQYF. The CDR3 DNA is TGTGCCAGCAACCCCTCGAGGCAGCCCCGAAGAGAGACCCAGTACTTC.